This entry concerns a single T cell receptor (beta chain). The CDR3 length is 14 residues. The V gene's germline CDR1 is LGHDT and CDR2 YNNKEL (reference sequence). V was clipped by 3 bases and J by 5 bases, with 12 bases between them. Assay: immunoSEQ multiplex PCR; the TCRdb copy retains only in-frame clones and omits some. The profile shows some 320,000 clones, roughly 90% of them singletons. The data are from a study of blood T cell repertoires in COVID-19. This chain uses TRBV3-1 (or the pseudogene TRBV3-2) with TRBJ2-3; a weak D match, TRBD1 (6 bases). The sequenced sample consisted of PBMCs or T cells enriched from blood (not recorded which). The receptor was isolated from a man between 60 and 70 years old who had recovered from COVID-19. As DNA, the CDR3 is TGTGCCAGCAGCCACCGAGGGGGAAAAGATACGCAGTATTTT. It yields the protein CASSHRGGKDTQYF.